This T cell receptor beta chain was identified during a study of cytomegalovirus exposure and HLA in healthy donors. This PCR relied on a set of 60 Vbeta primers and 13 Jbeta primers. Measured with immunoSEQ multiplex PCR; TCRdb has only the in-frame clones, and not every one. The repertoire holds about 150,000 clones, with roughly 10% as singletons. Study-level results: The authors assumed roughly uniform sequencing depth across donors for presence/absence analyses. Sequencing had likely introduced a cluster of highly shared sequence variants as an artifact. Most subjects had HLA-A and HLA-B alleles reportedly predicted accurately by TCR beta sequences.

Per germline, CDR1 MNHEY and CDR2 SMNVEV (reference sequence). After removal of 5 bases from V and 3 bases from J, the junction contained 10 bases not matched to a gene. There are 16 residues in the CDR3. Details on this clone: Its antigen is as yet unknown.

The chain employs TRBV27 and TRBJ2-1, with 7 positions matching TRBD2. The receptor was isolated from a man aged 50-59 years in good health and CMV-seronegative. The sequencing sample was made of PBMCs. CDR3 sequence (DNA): TGTGCCAGCAGTGGCTCCGGGACTAAAGTCTACAATGAGCAGTTCTTC. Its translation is CASSGSGTKVYNEQFF.